The clone carrying this TCR beta chain was seen ten or more times. This sample is part of a study of blood T cell repertoires in COVID-19. Overall study: PBMCs, B-cell-depleted T cells, or T cells were the source of the cDNA or gDNA that made up the material.

Per the germline V gene, CDR1 is SGHAT and CDR2 is FQNNGV. The trim removed 2 bases at V and 3 bases at J, leaving 7 bases unmatched. The CDR3 contains 15 residues. In the study's own analysis: Scientists estimated how many nucleated cells there were by amplifying reference gene primers. Sequencing used immunoSEQ multiplex PCR; TCRdb keeps in-frame clones, though not all of them. For V, J and clone size, that table is used; D and trimming come from the DNA. The data hold under 45,000 clones, with approximately 73% observed a single time. Material: peripheral blood. This rearrangement joins TRBV11-2 to TRBJ2-7; the match to TRBD1 covers 7 bases. This TCR was sampled from an elderly man with acute or convalescent COVID-19. In DNA, the CDR3 is TGTGCCAGCAGCTTAAAAGGGACAGAGCACTACGAGCAGTACTTC. The encoded protein is CASSLKGTEHYEQYF. Combining the CDR3 with reference TRBV11-2 and TRBJ2-7 gives the whole variable domain EAGVAQSPRYKIIEKRQSVAFWCNPISGHATLYWYQQILGQGPKLLIQFQNNGVVDDSQLPKDRFSAERLKGVDSTLKIQPAKLEDSAVYLCASSLKGTEHYEQYFGPGTRLTVT.